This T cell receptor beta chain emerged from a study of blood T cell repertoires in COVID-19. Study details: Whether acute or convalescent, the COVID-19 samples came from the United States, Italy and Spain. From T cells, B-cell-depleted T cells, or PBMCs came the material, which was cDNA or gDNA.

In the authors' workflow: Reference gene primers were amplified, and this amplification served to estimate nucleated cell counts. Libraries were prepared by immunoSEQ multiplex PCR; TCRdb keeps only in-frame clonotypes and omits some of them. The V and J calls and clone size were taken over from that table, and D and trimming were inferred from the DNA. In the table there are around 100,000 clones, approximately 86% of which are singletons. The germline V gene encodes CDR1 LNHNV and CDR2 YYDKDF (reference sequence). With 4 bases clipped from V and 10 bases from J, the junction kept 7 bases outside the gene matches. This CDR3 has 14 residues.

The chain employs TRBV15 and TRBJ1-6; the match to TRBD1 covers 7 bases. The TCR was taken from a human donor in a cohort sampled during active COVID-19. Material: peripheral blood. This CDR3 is CATSTPGQTSPLHF. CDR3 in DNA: TGTGCCACCAGCACGCCGGGACAGACCTCACCCCTCCACTTT.